The clone carrying this TCR beta chain was recorded a few times. TCRdb called the 5' RACE reads again in MiXCR, with one record for every CDR3 protein. The sample has 150,000 to 200,000 distinct CDR3 sequences; 10% to 15% are singletons. Germline values: CDR1 SGDLS, CDR2 YYNGEE. The V end was cut by 2 bases, the J end by 7 bases, with 13 bases between. The CDR3 extends over 15 amino acids. This sample is drawn from a study of CD8 T cells in ankylosing spondylitis. Sequencing was performed on blood, either unsorted or a sorted T cell fraction (not recorded which). This TCR was recovered from a female donor with ankylosing spondylitis or in good health (not recorded which). The gene calls are TRBV9 and TRBJ2-6; D gene uncertain. The chain's CDR3 is CASSVRSVDANVLTF. CDR3 coding DNA: TGTGCCAGCAGCGTTCGGTCGGTGGATGCCAACGTCCTGACTTTC.